This TCR beta chain stems from a study of T cells in Graves' hyperthyroidism and ophthalmopathy. The CDR3 length is 13 residues. V lost 11 bases and J 0 bases, leaving 12 bases between the germline ends. The V gene's germline CDR1 is ENHRY and CDR2 SYGVKD. This clonotype was picked up a small number of times. TCR beta CDR3 regions were amplified from RNA. The study used the HTBI primer set for a first-round RT-PCR of the TCR CDR3. TCRdb called the multiplex PCR reads again in MiXCR, with one record for every CDR3 protein. The repertoire holds around 490,000 distinct CDR3 sequences, nearly 20% seen once, with approximately 50% in the top ten.

Sequenced material: blood. This clonotype was sampled from a man aged 35 to 55 with Graves' ophthalmopathy. J is TRBJ2-3 and V is TRBV10-3; D uncertain. DNA for the CDR3: TGTGCCTCGGCGGATTTTAGCACAGATACGCAGTATTTT. This encodes CASADFSTDTQYF.